One T cell receptor beta chain is described in this entry. Its antigen remains unidentified. Documented time point: baseline pretreatment blood. The treatment here: 15 Gy SBRT to primary tumor, nephrectomy 4 weeks later. The data stem from a study of radiation and T cells in renal cell carcinoma. Notes on the study in general: In blood, top tumor clones expanded by 2 weeks, shrinking by 4.

Repertoires were generated with immunoSEQ multiplex PCR, while TCRdb's copy carries only in-frame clones and drops some. The table lists 120,000 to 150,000 clones, about 88% of them singletons. The V gene lost 1 base and the J gene lost 7 bases, with 13 bases spanning the gap. Germline CDR1 reads KGHSY; CDR2 reads FQNENV. This CDR3 spans 15 amino acids. This TCR derives from a woman aged 70-85 years with renal cell carcinoma. The chain employs TRBV16 and TRBJ2-2; either TRBD1 or TRBD2 may supply D (5 bases each). The sequencing used blood, collected from a patient whose treatment included radiotherapy and nephrectomy. DNA for the CDR3: TGTGCCAGCAGCCAATTTTCCGGGGACGGCGGGGAGCTGTTTTTT. This sequence encodes CASSQFSGDGGELFF.